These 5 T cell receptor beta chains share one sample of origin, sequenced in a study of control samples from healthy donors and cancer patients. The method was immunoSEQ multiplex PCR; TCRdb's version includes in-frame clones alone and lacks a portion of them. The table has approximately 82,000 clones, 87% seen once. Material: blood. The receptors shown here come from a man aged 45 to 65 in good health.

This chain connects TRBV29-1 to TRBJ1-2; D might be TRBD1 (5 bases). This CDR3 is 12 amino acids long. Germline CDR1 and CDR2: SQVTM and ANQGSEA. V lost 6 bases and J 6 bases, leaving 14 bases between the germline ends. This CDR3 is CSVKTESHGYTF. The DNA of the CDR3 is TGCAGCGTCAAGACAGAGTCCCATGGCTACACCTTC. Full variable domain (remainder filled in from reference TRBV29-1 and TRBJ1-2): SAVISQKPSRDICQRGTSLTIQCQVDSQVTMMFWYRQQPGQSLTLIATANQGSEATYESGFVIDKFPISRPNLTFSTLTVSNMSPEDSSIYLCSVKTESHGYTFGSGTRLTVV.

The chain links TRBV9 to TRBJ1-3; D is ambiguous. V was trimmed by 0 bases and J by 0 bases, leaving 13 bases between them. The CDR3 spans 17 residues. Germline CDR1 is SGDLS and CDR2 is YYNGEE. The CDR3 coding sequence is TGTGCCAGCAGCGTAGAGTTAGCCGCGCCCTCTGGAAACACCATATATTTT. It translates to CASSVELAAPSGNTIYF.

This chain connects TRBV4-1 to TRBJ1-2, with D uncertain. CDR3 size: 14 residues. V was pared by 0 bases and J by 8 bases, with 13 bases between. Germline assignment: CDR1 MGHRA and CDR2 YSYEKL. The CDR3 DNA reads TGCGCCAGCAGCCAAGAAGGTGGCCTGATAGGCTACACCTTC. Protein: CASSQEGGLIGYTF.

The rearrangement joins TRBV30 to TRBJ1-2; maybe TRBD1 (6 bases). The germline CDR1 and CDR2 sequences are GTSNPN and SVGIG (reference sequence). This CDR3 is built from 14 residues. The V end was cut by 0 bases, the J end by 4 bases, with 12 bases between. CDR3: CAWSVGGPSYGYTF. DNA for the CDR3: TGTGCCTGGAGTGTAGGGGGGCCTAGCTATGGCTACACCTTC.

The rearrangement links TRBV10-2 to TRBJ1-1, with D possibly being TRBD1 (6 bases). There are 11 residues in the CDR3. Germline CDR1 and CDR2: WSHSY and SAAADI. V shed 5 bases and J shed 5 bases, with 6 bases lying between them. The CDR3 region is CASSQGTEAFF. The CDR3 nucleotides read TGCGCCAGCAGTCAGGGGACTGAAGCTTTCTTT.